This T cell receptor (beta chain) was identified in a study of CDR3 diversity in severe acne. TCRdb redid the calling of the PCR reads with MiXCR, one entry per CDR3 protein. Altogether roughly 79,000 distinct CDR3 sequences are present, 49% being singletons, with the ten largest covering roughly 11%. V was clipped by 5 bases and J by 2 bases, with 4 bases between them. This CDR3 contains 13 residues. Germline CDR1 MGHDK, CDR2 SYGVNS. This clonotype has ten or more counts. The clonotype comes from a male donor with severe acne vulgaris. Material for sequencing was blood. The chain uses TRBV25-1 and TRBJ2-6; D call uncertain. As DNA, the CDR3 is TGTGCCAGCAGTTGGGCTGGGGCCAACGTCCTGACTTTC. Translation gives CASSWAGANVLTF. The full variable domain, rest sourced from reference TRBV25-1 and TRBJ2-6, is EADIYQTPRYLVIGTGKKITLECSQTMGHDKMYWYQQDPGMELHLIHYSYGVNSTEKGDLSSESTVSRIRTEHFPLTLESARPSHTSQYLCASSWAGANVLTFGAGSRLTVL.